The entry below gives a single T cell receptor (beta chain) sequence along with its context. Its antigen is currently unknown. J gave up 0 bases and V 6 bases, and 7 bases lay outside the gene matches. CDR3 length: 15 residues. Germline CDR1 MGHRA, CDR2 YSYEKL. Assay used: immunoSEQ multiplex PCR; TCRdb lists only in-frame clones, some missing. This sample has around 310,000 clones, with roughly 88% found just once. The sample's treatment: roughly 20 received Ad26.COV2.S at low or high dose, single or two shots; roughly five received placebo; per-sample allocation not given. Vaccine and placebo recipients were sampled on day 63 after the first injection. This sample was included in a study of Ad26.COV2.S vaccination and SARS-CoV-2 variants. Points from the study as a whole: People who got the vaccine had more spike-specific TCR breadth than people who got placebo.

The TCR was taken from a person between 18 and 59 years old who received the Ad26.COV2.S COVID-19 vaccine or a placebo. This sequence joins TRBV4-1 and TRBJ1-2; TRBD1 matches at 7 bases. The input for sequencing was peripheral blood, taken in a trial of Ad26.COV2.S vaccine versus placebo. CDR3 protein: CASSPTGTANYGYTF. In DNA form, the CDR3 reads TGCGCCAGCAGTCCCACCGGGACAGCTAACTATGGCTACACCTTC.